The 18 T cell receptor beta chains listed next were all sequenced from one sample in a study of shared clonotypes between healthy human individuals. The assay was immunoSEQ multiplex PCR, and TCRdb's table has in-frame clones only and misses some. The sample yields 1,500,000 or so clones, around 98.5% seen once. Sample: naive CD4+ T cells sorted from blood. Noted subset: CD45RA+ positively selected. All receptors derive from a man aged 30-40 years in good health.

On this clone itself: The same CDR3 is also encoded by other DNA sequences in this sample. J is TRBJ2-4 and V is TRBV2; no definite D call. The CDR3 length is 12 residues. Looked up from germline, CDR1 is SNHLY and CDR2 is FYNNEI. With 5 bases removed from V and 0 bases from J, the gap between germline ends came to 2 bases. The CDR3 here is CASSLAKNIQYF. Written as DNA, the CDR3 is TGTGCCAGCAGTTTAGCCAAAAACATTCAGTACTTC.

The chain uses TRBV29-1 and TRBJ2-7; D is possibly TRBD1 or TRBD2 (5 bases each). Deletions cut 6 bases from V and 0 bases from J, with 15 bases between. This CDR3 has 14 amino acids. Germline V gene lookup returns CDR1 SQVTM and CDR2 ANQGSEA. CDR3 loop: CSVGRAESSYEQYF. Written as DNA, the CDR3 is TGCAGCGTGGGGCGGGCAGAATCCTCCTACGAGCAGTACTTC.

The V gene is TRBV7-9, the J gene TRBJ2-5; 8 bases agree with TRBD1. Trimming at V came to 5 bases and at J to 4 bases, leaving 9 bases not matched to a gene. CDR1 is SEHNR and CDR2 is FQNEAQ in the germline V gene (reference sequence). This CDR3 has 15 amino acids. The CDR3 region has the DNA TGTGCCAGCAGCCGGACAGGGTTAGGCGCAGAGACCCAGTACTTC. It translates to CASSRTGLGAETQYF.

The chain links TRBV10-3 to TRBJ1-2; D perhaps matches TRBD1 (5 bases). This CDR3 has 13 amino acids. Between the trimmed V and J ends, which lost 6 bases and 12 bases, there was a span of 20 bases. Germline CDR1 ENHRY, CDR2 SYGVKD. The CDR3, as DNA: TGTGCCATCAGGAGGGACCGGGCTGTGGTGGACACCTTC. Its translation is CAIRRDRAVVDTF.

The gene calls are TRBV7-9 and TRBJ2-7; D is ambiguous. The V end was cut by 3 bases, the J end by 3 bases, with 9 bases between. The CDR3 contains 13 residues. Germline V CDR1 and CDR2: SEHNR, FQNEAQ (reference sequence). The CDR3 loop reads CASSFGLNYEQYF. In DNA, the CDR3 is TGTGCCAGCAGCTTCGGTCTAAACTACGAGCAGTACTTC.

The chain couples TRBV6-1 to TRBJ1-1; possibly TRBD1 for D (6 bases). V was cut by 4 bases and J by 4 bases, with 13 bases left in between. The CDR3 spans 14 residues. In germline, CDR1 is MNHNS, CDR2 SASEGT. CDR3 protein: CASSVTGGITEAFF. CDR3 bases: TGTGCCAGCAGTGTGACAGGTGGAATCACTGAAGCTTTCTTT.

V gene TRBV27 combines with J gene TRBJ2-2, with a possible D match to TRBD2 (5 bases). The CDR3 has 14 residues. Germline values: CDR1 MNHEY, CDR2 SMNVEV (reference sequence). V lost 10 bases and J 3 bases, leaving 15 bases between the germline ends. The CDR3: CATPRAWDTGELFF. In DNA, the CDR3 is TGTGCCACCCCGAGGGCCTGGGACACCGGGGAGCTGTTTTTT.

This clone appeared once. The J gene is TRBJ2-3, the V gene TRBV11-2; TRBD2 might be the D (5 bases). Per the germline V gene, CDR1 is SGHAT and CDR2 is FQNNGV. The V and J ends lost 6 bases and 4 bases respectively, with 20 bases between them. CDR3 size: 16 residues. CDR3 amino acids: CASRARLAAMADTQYF. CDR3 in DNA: TGTGCCAGCAGGGCAAGGCTAGCCGCCATGGCAGATACGCAGTATTTT.

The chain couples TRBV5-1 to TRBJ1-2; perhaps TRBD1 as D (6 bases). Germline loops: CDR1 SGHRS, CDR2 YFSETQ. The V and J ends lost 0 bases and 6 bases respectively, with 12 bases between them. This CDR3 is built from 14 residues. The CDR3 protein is CASSLDGGGDGYTF. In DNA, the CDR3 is TGCGCCAGCAGCTTGGATGGGGGCGGGGATGGCTACACCTTC.

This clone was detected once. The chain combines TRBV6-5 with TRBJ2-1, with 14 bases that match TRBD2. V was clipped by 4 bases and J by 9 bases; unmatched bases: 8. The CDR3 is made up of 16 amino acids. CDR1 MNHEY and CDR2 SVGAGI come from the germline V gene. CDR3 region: CASSSRLAGGPGEQFF. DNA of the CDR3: TGTGCCAGCAGTTCCCGACTAGCGGGAGGGCCAGGTGAGCAGTTCTTC.

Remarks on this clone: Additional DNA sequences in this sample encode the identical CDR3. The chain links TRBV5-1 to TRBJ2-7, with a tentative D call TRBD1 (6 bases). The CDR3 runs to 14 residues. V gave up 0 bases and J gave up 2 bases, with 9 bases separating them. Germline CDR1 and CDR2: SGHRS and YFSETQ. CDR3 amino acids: CASSLAGQTYEQYF. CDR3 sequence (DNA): TGCGCCAGCAGCTTGGCCGGACAGACCTACGAGCAGTACTTC.

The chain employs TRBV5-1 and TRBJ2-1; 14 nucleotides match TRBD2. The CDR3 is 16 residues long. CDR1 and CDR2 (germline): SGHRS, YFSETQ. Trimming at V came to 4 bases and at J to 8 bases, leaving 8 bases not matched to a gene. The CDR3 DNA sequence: TGCGCCAGCAGCCGGGGACTAGCGGGAGCATGGGATGAGCAGTTCTTC. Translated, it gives CASSRGLAGAWDEQFF.

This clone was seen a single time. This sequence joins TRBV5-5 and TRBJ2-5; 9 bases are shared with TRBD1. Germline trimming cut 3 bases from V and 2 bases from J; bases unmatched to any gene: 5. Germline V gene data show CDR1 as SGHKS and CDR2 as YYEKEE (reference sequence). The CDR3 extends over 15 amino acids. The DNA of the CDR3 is TGTGCCAGCAGCTCCGGGACAGGGAATCAAGAGACCCAGTACTTC. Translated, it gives CASSSGTGNQETQYF.

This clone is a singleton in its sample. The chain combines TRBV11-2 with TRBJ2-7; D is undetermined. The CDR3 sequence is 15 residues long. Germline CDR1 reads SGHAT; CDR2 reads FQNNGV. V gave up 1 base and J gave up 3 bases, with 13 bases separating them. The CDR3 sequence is CASSLGLKIGYEQYF. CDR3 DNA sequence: TGTGCCAGCAGCTTAGGGCTTAAGATTGGCTACGAGCAGTACTTC. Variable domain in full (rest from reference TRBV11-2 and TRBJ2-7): EAGVAQSPRYKIIEKRQSVAFWCNPISGHATLYWYQQILGQGPKLLIQFQNNGVVDDSQLPKDRFSAERLKGVDSTLKIQPAKLEDSAVYLCASSLGLKIGYEQYFGPGTRLTVT.

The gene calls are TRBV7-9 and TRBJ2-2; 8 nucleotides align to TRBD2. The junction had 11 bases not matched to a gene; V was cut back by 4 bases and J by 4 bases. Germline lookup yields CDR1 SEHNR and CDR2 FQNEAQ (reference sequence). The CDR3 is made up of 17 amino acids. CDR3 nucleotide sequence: TGTGCCAGCAGCTCGTCGACGGGAGGGCTTCTCACCGGGGAGCTGTTTTTT. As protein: CASSSSTGGLLTGELFF.

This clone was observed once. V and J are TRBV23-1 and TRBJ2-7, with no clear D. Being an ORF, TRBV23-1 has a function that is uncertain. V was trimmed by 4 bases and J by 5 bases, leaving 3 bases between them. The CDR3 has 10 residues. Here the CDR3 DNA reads TGCGCCAGCAGTCCCGACGAGCAGTACTTC. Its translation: CASSPDEQYF.

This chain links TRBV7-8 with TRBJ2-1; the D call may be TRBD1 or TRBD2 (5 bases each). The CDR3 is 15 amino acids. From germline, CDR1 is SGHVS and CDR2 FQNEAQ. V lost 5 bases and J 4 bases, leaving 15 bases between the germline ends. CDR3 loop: CASSERRETYNEQFF. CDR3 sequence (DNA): TGTGCCAGCAGCGAGCGCAGGGAGACATACAATGAGCAGTTCTTC.

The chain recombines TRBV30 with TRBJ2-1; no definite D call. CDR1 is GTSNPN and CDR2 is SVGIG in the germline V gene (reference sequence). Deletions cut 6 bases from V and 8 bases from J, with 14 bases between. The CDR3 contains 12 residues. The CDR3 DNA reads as TGTGCCTGCCAAAAGTTCACGGATGAGCAGTTCTTC. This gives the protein CACQKFTDEQFF.